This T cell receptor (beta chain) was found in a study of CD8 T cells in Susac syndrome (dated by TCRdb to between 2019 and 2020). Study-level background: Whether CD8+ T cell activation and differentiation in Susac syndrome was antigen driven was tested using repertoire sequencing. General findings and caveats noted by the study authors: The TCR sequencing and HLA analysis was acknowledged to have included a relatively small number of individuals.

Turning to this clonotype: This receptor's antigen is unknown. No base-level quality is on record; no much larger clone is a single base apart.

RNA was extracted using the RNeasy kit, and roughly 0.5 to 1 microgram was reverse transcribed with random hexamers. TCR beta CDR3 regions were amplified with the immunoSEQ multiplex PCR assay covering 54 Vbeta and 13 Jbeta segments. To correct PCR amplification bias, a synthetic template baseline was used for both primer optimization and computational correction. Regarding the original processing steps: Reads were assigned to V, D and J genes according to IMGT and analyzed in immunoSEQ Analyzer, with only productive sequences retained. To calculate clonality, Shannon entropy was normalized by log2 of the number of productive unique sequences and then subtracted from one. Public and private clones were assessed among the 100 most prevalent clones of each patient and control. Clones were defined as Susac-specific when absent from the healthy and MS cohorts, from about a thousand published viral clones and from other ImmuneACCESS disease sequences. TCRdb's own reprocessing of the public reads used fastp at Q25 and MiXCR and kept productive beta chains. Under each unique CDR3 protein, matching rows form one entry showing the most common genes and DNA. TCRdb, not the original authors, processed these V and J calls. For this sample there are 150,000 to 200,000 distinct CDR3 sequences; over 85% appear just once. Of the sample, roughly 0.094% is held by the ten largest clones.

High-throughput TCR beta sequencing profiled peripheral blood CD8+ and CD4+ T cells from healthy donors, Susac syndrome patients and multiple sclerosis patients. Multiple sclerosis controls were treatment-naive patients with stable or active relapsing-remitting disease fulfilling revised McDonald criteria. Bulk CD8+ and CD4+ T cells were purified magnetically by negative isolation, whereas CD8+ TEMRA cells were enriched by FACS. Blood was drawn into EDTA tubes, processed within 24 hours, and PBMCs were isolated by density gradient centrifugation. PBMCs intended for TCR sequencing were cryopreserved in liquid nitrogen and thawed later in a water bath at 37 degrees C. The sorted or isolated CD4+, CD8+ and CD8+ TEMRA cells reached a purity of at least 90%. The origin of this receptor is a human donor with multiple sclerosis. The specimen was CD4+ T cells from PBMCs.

The CDR3 in this case is CASSHAGLGAQYF. The bases are TGCGCCAGCAGCCACGCGGGACTAGGGGCGCAGTACTTC. Recombination linked TRBV4-3 to TRBJ2-7; TRBD2 lines up with 8 middle nucleotides. The CDR3 numbers 13 residues from cysteine through phenylalanine. The sequence is cut down to CDR3 DNA, 39 bases in frame from base 1. Trimming removed 3 bases from V and 9 bases from J; the gene matches leave 7 bases unexplained. The germline V gene supplies CDR1 LGHNA and CDR2 YSLEER.